The next 7 T cell receptor beta chains were all read from a single sample in a study of spatial heterogeneity in lung cancer. Time point given: sample taken at primary tumor resection. Unsorted whole RNA from tumor, nontumor lung or frozen PBMC underwent sequencing. TCRdb fed the 5' RACE reads into MiXCR, producing one record per CDR3 protein. The table lists about 26,000 distinct CDR3 sequences, 9.5% to 15% of them singletons, with roughly 25% in the top ten. The specimen was PBMCs, collected at surgery. The receptors come from a female donor with early-stage non-small cell lung cancer.

In its sample, this clonotype was seen many times. The V gene is TRBV7-9, the J gene TRBJ1-3; D gene uncertain. This CDR3 has 13 amino acids. V lost 7 bases and J lost 0, with 7 bases in between. CDR1 is SEHNR and CDR2 is FQNEAQ in the germline V gene (reference sequence). The CDR3 region has the DNA TGTGCCAGCAATCCCAGCTCTGGAAACACCATATATTTT. Protein product: CASNPSSGNTIYF.

This chain connects TRBV28 to TRBJ1-5; D not resolved. Trimming left V 6 bases short and J 3 bases short, with 6 bases between. Germline loops: CDR1 MDHEN, CDR2 SYDVKM. The CDR3 is 12 amino acids. CDR3 nucleotide sequence: TGTGCCAGCAGGGAACCCAATCAGCCCCAGCATTTT. Its protein is CASREPNQPQHF.

This clonotype came up many times. V usage is TRBV3-1 and J usage is TRBJ2-3; D assignment may be TRBD1 or TRBD2 (6 bases each). Trimming stripped 1 base from V and 2 bases from J, with 10 bases between. The CDR3 loop spans 15 amino acids. Germline V CDR1 and CDR2: LGHDT, YNNKEL (reference sequence). CDR3 sequence reads: CASSQVGGLTDTQYF. CDR3 in DNA: TGTGCCAGCAGCCAAGTAGGGGGACTCACAGATACGCAGTATTTT.

This clonotype was picked up many times. V and J are TRBV29-1 and TRBJ2-2, with 11 positions matching TRBD2. With 6 bases clipped from V and 7 bases from J, the junction kept 4 bases outside the gene matches. The CDR3 spans 13 residues. CDR1 is SQVTM, CDR2 ANQGSEA, per germline. The CDR3 loop is CSVGTSGGGELFF. The CDR3 DNA is TGCAGCGTAGGGACTAGCGGCGGCGGGGAGCTGTTTTTT.

This clonotype was seen ten or more times. The V gene is TRBV7-2, the J gene TRBJ2-1; 8 bases line up with TRBD1. This CDR3 has 14 amino acids. The germline CDR1 and CDR2 sequences are SGHTA and FQGNSA. V shed 6 bases, J shed 7 bases, and the junction held 8 bases outside the gene matches. CDR3 sequence: CASRGGQGGNEQFF. CDR3 sequence (DNA): TGTGCCAGCAGGGGAGGACAGGGAGGTAATGAGCAGTTCTTC.

Only a few counts were recorded for this clonotype. The chain is built from TRBV27 and TRBJ2-1; D might be TRBD1 or TRBD2, each matching 5 bases. CDR1 MNHEY and CDR2 SMNVEV come from the germline V gene (reference sequence). Trimming stripped 3 bases from V and 3 bases from J, with 15 bases between. The CDR3 consists of 16 residues. CDR3 amino acids: CASSFSVGVIYNEQFF. The DNA for the CDR3 is TGTGCCAGCAGTTTCTCGGTGGGGGTTATCTACAATGAGCAGTTCTTC.

Ten or more counts support this clonotype. This sequence joins TRBV24-1 and TRBJ2-5; D gene uncertain. From germline, CDR1 is KGHDR and CDR2 SFDVKD. This CDR3 spans 15 amino acids. V lost 6 bases, J lost 1 base, and 14 bases lay in between. CDR3 DNA: TGTGCCACCAGTTCTTCCGGGTCCTTCCAAGAGACCCAGTACTTC. Residues: CATSSSGSFQETQYF.